The TCR beta chain described here comes from a study of blood T cell repertoires in COVID-19. Study information: PBMCs, B-cell-depleted T cells, or T cells were the source of the cDNA or gDNA that made up the material.

This clone was recorded once. Authors' processing steps: Reference gene primers were amplified, and this amplification served to estimate nucleated cell counts. TCRdb's copy holds only in-frame clones and misses some; the assay was immunoSEQ multiplex PCR. V, J and clone size were drawn from that table, and D and trimming were deduced from the DNA. The sample records 110,000 or so clones, roughly 85% being singletons. This TCR was recovered from an older woman with acute or convalescent COVID-19. Sequenced sample: peripheral blood.

The CDR3 spells CASSQQGIVYEQYF. The CDR3 DNA reads as TGTGCCAGCAGCCAGCAGGGGATCGTTTACGAGCAGTACTTC. The rearrangement uses TRBV3-1 (or the pseudogene TRBV3-2) and TRBJ2-7, with TRBD1 as a possible D gene (6 bases). V was pared by 3 bases and J by 4 bases, with 13 bases between. This CDR3 has 14 residues. Germline CDR1 reads LGHDT; CDR2 reads YNNKEL (reference sequence).